This T cell receptor beta chain was obtained from a study of OX40 agonist ivuxolimab in advanced cancers. About the research overall: At 65% to 85% male, the cohort had a mean age of 60 years, ranging from about 23 to 79. Study-wide points: Among some nonresponders, normalized T-cell clonal expansion was also low. Expanded peripheral T cell antigen specificity was not determined.

Here immunoSEQ multiplex PCR was the method, and the copy in TCRdb shows in-frame clones only, minus some. The sample comprises around 84,000 clones, 94% of which are singletons, and approximately 10% rests with the top ten. A remark on this clone: What it binds is not known.

With 0 bases clipped from V and 4 bases from J, the junction kept 13 bases outside the gene matches. This CDR3 contains 18 residues. From germline, CDR1 is LGHNA and CDR2 YSLEER. This chain links TRBV4-3 with TRBJ2-7; 9 bases fit TRBD2. The material was CD4+ or CD8+ T cells sorted from blood, obtained in a trial of the OX40 agonist ivuxolimab. This sequence originates from an adult with an advanced solid tumor such as melanoma, head and neck, liver or kidney cancer. CDR3 coding DNA: TGCGCCAGCAGCCAAGATGTGATAGCGGGAGCGCGGGGATACGAGCAGTACTTC. It translates to CASSQDVIAGARGYEQYF.